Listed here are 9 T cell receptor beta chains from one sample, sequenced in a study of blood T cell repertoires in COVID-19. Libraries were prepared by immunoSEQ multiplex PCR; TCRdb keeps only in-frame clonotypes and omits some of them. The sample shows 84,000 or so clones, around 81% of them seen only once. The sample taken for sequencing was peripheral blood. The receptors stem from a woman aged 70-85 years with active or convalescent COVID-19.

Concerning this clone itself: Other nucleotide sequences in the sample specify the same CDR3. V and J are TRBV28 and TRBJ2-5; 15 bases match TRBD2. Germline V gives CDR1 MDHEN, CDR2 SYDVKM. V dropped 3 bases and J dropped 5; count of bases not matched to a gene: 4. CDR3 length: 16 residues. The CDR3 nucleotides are TGTGCCAGCAGTTTTGGACTAGCGGGGGGGCAGGAGACCCAGTACTTC. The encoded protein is CASSFGLAGGQETQYF.

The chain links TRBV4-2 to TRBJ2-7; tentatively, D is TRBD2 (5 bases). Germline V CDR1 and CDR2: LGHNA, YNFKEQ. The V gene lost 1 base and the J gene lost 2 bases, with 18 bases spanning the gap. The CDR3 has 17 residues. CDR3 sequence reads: CASSQGYEGYAPYEQYF. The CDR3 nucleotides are TGTGCCAGCAGCCAAGGGTATGAGGGCTATGCTCCCTACGAGCAGTACTTC.

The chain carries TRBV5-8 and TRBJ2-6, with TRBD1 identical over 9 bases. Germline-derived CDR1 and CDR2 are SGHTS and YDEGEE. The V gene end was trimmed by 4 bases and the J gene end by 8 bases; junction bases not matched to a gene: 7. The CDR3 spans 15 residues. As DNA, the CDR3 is TGTGCCAGCAGCCTGGACAGGGGTTGGACCAACGTCCTGACTTTC. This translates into CASSLDRGWTNVLTF.

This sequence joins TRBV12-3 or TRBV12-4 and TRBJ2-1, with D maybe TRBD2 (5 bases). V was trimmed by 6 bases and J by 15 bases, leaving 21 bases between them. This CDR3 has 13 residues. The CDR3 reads CASSPRGRGRMFF. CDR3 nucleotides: TGTGCCAGCAGCCCCCGCGGGCGAGGCCGTATGTTCTTC.

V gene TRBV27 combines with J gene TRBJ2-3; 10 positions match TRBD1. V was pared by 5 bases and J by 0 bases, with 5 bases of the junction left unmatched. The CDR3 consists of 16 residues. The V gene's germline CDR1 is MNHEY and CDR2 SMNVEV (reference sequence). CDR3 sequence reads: CASSRRDRGSTDTQYF. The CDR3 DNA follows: TGTGCCAGCAGTCGTCGGGACAGGGGAAGCACAGATACGCAGTATTTT.

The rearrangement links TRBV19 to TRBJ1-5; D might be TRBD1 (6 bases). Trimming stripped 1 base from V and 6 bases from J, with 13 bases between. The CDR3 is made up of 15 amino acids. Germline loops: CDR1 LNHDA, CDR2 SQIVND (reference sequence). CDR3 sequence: CASSIAGGSGQPQHF. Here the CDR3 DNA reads TGTGCCAGTAGTATAGCGGGGGGCTCAGGTCAGCCCCAGCATTTT. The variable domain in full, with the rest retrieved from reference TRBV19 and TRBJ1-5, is DGGITQSPKYLFRKEGQNVTLSCEQNLNHDAMYWYRQDPGQGLRLIYYSQIVNDFQKGDIAEGYSVSREKKESFPLTVTSAQKNPTAFYLCASSIAGGSGQPQHFGDGTRLSIL.

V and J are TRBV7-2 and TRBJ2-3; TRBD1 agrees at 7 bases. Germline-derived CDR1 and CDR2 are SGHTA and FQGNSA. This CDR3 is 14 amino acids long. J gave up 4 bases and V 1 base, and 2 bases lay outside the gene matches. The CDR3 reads CASSLVGGADTQYF. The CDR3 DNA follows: TGTGCCAGCAGCTTAGTAGGGGGCGCAGATACGCAGTATTTT. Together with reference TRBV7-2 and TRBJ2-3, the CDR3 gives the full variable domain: GAGVSQSPSNKVTEKGKDVELRCDPISGHTALYWYRQSLGQGLEFLIYFQGNSAPDKSGLPSDRFSAERTGGSVSTLTIQRTQQEDSAVYLCASSLVGGADTQYFGPGTRLTVL.

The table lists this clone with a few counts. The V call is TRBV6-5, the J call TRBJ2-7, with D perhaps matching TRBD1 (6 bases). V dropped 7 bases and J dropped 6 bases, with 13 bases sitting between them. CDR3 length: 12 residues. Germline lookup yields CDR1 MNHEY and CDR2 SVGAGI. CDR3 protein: CASINPGAEQYF. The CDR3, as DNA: TGTGCCAGCATCAACCCAGGGGCCGAGCAGTACTTC.

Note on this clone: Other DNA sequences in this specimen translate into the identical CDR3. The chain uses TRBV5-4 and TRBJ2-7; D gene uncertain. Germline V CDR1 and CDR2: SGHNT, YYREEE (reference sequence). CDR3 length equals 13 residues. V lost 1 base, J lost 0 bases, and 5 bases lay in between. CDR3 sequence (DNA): TGTGCCAGCAGCTTGTACAGCTCCTACGAGCAGTACTTC. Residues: CASSLYSSYEQYF. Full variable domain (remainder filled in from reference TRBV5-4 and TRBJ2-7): ETGVTQSPTHLIKTRGQQVTLRCSSQSGHNTVSWYQQALGQGPQFIFQYYREEENGRGNFPPRFSGLQFPNYSSELNVNALELDDSALYLCASSLYSSYEQYFGPGTRLTVT.